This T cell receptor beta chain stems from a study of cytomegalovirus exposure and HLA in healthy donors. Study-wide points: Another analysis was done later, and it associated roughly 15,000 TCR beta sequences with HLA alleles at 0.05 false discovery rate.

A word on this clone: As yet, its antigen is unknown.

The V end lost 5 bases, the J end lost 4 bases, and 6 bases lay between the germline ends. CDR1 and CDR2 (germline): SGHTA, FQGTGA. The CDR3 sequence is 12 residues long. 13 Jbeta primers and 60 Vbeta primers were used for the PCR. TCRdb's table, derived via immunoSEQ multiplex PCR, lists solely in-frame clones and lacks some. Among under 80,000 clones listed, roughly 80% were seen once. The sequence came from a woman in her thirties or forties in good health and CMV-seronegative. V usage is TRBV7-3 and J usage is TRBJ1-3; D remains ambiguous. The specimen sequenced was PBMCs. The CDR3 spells CASSPGGNTIYF. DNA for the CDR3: TGTGCCAGCAGCCCGGGGGGAAACACCATATATTTT. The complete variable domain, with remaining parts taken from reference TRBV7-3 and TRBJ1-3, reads GAGVSQTPSNKVTEKGKYVELRCDPISGHTALYWYRQSLGQGPEFLIYFQGTGAADDSGLPNDRFFAVRPEGSVSTLKIQRTERGDSAVYLCASSPGGNTIYFGEGSWLTVV.